The next 26 T cell receptor beta chains were all read from a single sample in a study of blood T cell repertoires in COVID-19. TCRdb keeps only in-frame clones here, not all; method: immunoSEQ multiplex PCR. The data contain approximately 180,000 clones, 70% to 90% of them singletons. Sequenced material: peripheral blood. The receptors derive from a man in his 60s with acute or convalescent COVID-19.

The DNA of the CDR3 is TGTGCCACCAGCAGCTTCAGGGGTCCCCAAGAGACCCAGTACTTC. Its translation: CATSSFRGPQETQYF. The rearrangement links TRBV15 to TRBJ2-5, with a weak D call TRBD1 (6 bases). CDR3 length equals 15 residues. Germline V gene lookup returns CDR1 LNHNV and CDR2 YYDKDF (reference sequence). V lost 3 bases and J 1 base, leaving 12 bases between the germline ends.

The genes are TRBV19 and TRBJ1-1, with no clear D. The CDR3 runs to 15 residues. V was shortened by 5 bases and J by 1 base, with 14 bases between the two germline ends. The germline V gene has CDR1 LNHDA and CDR2 SQIVND (reference sequence). CDR3 in amino acids: CASSVSQPGNTEAFF. DNA of the CDR3: TGTGCCAGTAGTGTATCACAGCCTGGGAACACTGAAGCTTTCTTT.

This clone was seen a few times. The CDR3 sequence is CASSLPGETDTQYF. CDR3 nucleotides: TGCGCCAGCAGCTTGCCGGGGGAGACAGATACGCAGTATTTT. The chain recombines TRBV5-1 with TRBJ2-3, with D possibly being TRBD2 (6 bases). V lost 1 base and J lost 3, with 9 bases in between. The germline V gene encodes CDR1 SGHRS and CDR2 YFSETQ. The CDR3 has 14 residues.

The chain combines TRBV28 with TRBJ2-2; no definite D call. V was pared by 6 bases and J by 1 base, with 15 bases between. The CDR3 is 16 residues long. Germline V gene lookup returns CDR1 MDHEN and CDR2 SYDVKM. CDR3 DNA sequence: TGTGCCAGCAGGGAGTCCCCGAGGTTGAACACCGGGGAGCTGTTTTTT. Protein product: CASRESPRLNTGELFF. Looking up the rest from reference TRBV28 and TRBJ2-2 gives the full variable domain: DVKVTQSSRYLVKRTGEKVFLECVQDMDHENMFWYRQDPGLGLRLIYFSYDVKMKEKGDIPEGYSVSREKKERFSLILESASTNQTSMYLCASRESPRLNTGELFFGEGSRLTVL.

This chain joins TRBV7-3 and TRBJ2-1; 12 positions agree with TRBD2. Germline-derived CDR1 and CDR2 are SGHTA and FQGTGA. V shed 3 bases, J shed 7 bases, and the junction held 4 bases outside the gene matches. The CDR3 is 15 amino acids. CDR3 in DNA: TGTGCCAGCAGCTTGGGACTAGCGGGCCAAAATGAGCAGTTCTTC. Protein product: CASSLGLAGQNEQFF.

The rearrangement links TRBV5-4 to TRBJ1-2; 9 bases map to TRBD1. V shed 3 bases, J shed 7 bases, and the junction held 7 bases outside the gene matches. Germline V gives CDR1 SGHNT, CDR2 YYREEE (reference sequence). The CDR3 runs 14 residues. The CDR3: CASSSTGTGSGYTF. CDR3 nucleotide sequence: TGTGCCAGCAGCTCAACAGGGACAGGGTCTGGCTACACCTTC. The complete variable domain, with remaining parts taken from reference TRBV5-4 and TRBJ1-2, reads ETGVTQSPTHLIKTRGQQVTLRCSSQSGHNTVSWYQQALGQGPQFIFQYYREEENGRGNFPPRFSGLQFPNYSSELNVNALELDDSALYLCASSSTGTGSGYTFGSGTRLTVV.

The rearrangement joins TRBV5-4 to TRBJ2-2, with a tentative D call TRBD1 (5 bases). Germline V gene data show CDR1 as SGHNT and CDR2 as YYREEE (reference sequence). This CDR3 comprises 16 residues. V was pared by 2 bases and J by 5 bases, with 16 bases between. CDR3 in amino acids: CASSFDPPDTTGELFF. The CDR3 DNA reads TGTGCCAGCAGCTTCGACCCCCCGGACACGACCGGGGAGCTGTTTTTT.

This clone was seen a handful of times. The J gene is TRBJ1-2, the V gene TRBV11-2; unclear D gene. Germline CDR1 reads SGHAT; CDR2 reads FQNNGV. There are 13 residues in the CDR3. V gave up 4 bases and J gave up 4 bases, with 10 bases separating them. CDR3 sequence reads: CASSSPRLYGYTF. CDR3 sequence (DNA): TGTGCCAGCAGCTCCCCCCGACTCTATGGCTACACCTTC.

The chain joins TRBV7-2 to TRBJ1-3; D not resolved. Germline CDR1 and CDR2: SGHTA and FQGNSA. The CDR3 length is 15 residues. V shed 1 base and J shed 2 bases, with 9 bases lying between them. In DNA, the CDR3 is TGTGCCAGCAGCTTAGATACTGTTACTGGAAACACCATATATTTT. Protein: CASSLDTVTGNTIYF.

The J gene is TRBJ1-5, the V gene TRBV27; TRBD1 matches at 8 bases. CDR1 and CDR2 from the germline V gene are MNHEY and SMNVEV (reference sequence). J gave up 4 bases and V 5 bases, and 10 bases lay outside the gene matches. The length of the CDR3 is 16 residues. DNA for the CDR3: TGTGCCAGCAGTCCCCTCTGGACAGGGCGTAATCAGCCCCAGCATTTT. Translating it yields CASSPLWTGRNQPQHF.

CDR3 sequence (DNA): TGTGCCAGCAGCCCCGAAAGGGGGCTTGAAGCTTTCTTT. It specifies CASSPERGLEAFF. The rearrangement uses TRBV11-2 and TRBJ1-1, with 7 bases lining up with TRBD1. CDR1 SGHAT and CDR2 FQNNGV come from the germline V gene. After removal of 5 bases from V and 7 bases from J, the junction contained 7 bases not matched to a gene. The CDR3 covers 13 residues.

The J gene is TRBJ1-4, the V gene TRBV7-9, with D possibly matching TRBD1 (6 bases). Trimming took 1 base from V and 3 from J, leaving 12 bases between them. The CDR3 totals 16 residues. Germline CDR1 and CDR2: SEHNR and FQNEAQ (reference sequence). CDR3 sequence reads: CASSLGDMLPNEKLFF. Written as DNA, the CDR3 is TGTGCCAGCAGCTTAGGGGACATGCTACCTAATGAAAAACTGTTTTTT.

The chain employs TRBV28 and TRBJ1-2, with TRBD1 matching over 10 bases. Germline CDR1 is MDHEN and CDR2 is SYDVKM. With 3 bases clipped from V and 7 bases from J, the junction kept 5 bases outside the gene matches. This CDR3 comprises 14 residues. CDR3 sequence reads: CASSLTGGVGGYTF. The CDR3 DNA reads TGTGCCAGCAGTTTGACAGGGGGCGTTGGTGGCTACACCTTC.

The genes are TRBV9 and TRBJ1-2; the match to TRBD1 covers 7 bases. Germline V lookup: CDR1 SGDLS, CDR2 YYNGEE. The CDR3 has 14 residues. The junction had 10 bases not matched to a gene; V was cut back by 3 bases and J by 8 bases. CDR3 in amino acids: CASSAGTTGAGYTF. CDR3 coding DNA: TGTGCCAGCAGCGCAGGAACCACAGGGGCGGGCTACACCTTC.

The chain uses TRBV12-3 or TRBV12-4 and TRBJ1-2; no definite D call. The CDR3 covers 12 residues. V lost 7 bases and J 5 bases, leaving 11 bases between the germline ends. CDR3 nucleotide sequence: TGTGCCAGCAAAGGCGGCGCATATGGCTACACCTTC. Its translation is CASKGGAYGYTF.

The J gene is TRBJ2-3, the V gene TRBV28; the match to TRBD1 covers 9 bases. Germline V lookup: CDR1 MDHEN, CDR2 SYDVKM. This CDR3 is 16 amino acids long. V lost 7 bases and J lost 4; bases outside the gene matches: 12. The DNA of the CDR3 is TGTGCCAGCAAATCATCCTTTAGGACAGGGGCAGATACGCAGTATTTT. Translating gives CASKSSFRTGADTQYF.

This clone was seen only once. This sequence joins TRBV19 and TRBJ1-4; unclear D gene. The CDR3 is 16 residues long. The germline V gene has CDR1 LNHDA and CDR2 SQIVND (reference sequence). The germline V and J ends were trimmed by 5 bases and 5 bases, with 18 bases remaining between them. The CDR3 loop reads CASSDSRGRVNEKLFF. The DNA of the CDR3 is TGTGCCAGTAGTGACTCTCGGGGTCGTGTAAATGAAAAACTGTTTTTT.

This clone showed up just once. The V gene is TRBV24-1, the J gene TRBJ2-1; 14 bases line up with TRBD2. This CDR3 is built from 15 residues. The V and J ends lost 3 bases and 8 bases, in that order; junction bases with no gene match: 2. Per germline, CDR1 KGHDR and CDR2 SFDVKD. This CDR3 is CATSDPGLAGDEQFF. The CDR3 coding sequence is TGTGCCACCAGTGATCCGGGACTAGCGGGAGATGAGCAGTTCTTC.

The CDR3 loop is CASSPKYREQYF. The CDR3 DNA follows: TGTGCCAGCAGCCCAAAATACAGGGAGCAGTACTTC. The chain links TRBV7-9 to TRBJ2-7, with a tentative D call TRBD1 (5 bases). This CDR3 region has 12 residues. V lost 5 bases, J lost 7 bases, and 12 bases lay in between. Germline-derived CDR1 and CDR2 are SEHNR and FQNEAQ (reference sequence).

In the case of this clone: Other DNA sequences of this sample code for an identical CDR3. The rearrangement uses TRBV2 and TRBJ1-6; 11 nucleotides line up with TRBD1. This CDR3 spans 14 amino acids. Germline V gene data show CDR1 as SNHLY and CDR2 as FYNNEI. Trimming removed 3 bases from V and 10 bases from J; junction bases left unmatched: 2. The chain's CDR3 is CASSEDRGLSPLHF. CDR3 in DNA: TGTGCCAGCAGTGAGGACAGGGGGCTCTCACCCCTCCACTTT.

DNA of the CDR3: TGCGCCAGCAGCCGCGGGGGAGGCACCGATGAGCAGTTCTTC. It codes for CASSRGGGTDEQFF. This chain uses TRBV5-1 with TRBJ2-1; 7 bases match TRBD2. Germline V gene data show CDR1 as SGHRS and CDR2 as YFSETQ. The J segment lost 8 bases and the V segment lost 4 bases, leaving 9 bases of the junction unmatched. This CDR3 comprises 14 residues.

The chain couples TRBV19 to TRBJ2-1; 7 nucleotides align to TRBD2. V was pared by 4 bases and J by 2 bases, with 2 bases of the junction left unmatched. The germline gives CDR1 LNHDA, CDR2 SQIVND (reference sequence). This CDR3 region has 14 residues. DNA of the CDR3: TGTGCCAGTAGTAAGCTAGCGGCCTACAATGAGCAGTTCTTC. It specifies CASSKLAAYNEQFF. The full variable domain, completed using reference TRBV19 and TRBJ2-1, is DGGITQSPKYLFRKEGQNVTLSCEQNLNHDAMYWYRQDPGQGLRLIYYSQIVNDFQKGDIAEGYSVSREKKESFPLTVTSAQKNPTAFYLCASSKLAAYNEQFFGPGTRLTVL.

The chain links TRBV11-2 to TRBJ2-7; 10 bases are shared with TRBD2. The V gene end was trimmed by 6 bases and the J gene end by 4 bases; junction bases not matched to a gene: 12. The CDR3 consists of 16 residues. In germline, CDR1 is SGHAT, CDR2 FQNNGV. The CDR3 loop is CASSLIGSSGSYEQYF. In DNA form, the CDR3 reads TGTGCCAGCAGTTTAATAGGGTCTAGCGGGAGTTACGAGCAGTACTTC. Full variable domain (remainder filled in from reference TRBV11-2 and TRBJ2-7): EAGVAQSPRYKIIEKRQSVAFWCNPISGHATLYWYQQILGQGPKLLIQFQNNGVVDDSQLPKDRFSAERLKGVDSTLKIQPAKLEDSAVYLCASSLIGSSGSYEQYFGPGTRLTVT.

The gene calls are TRBV5-1 and TRBJ2-1, with 9 bases fitting TRBD2. V gave up 2 bases and J gave up 0 bases; unmatched junction bases: 6. From germline, CDR1 is SGHRS and CDR2 YFSETQ. The length of the CDR3 is 17 residues. In DNA form, the CDR3 reads TGCGCCAGCAGCTTTCTGGGTAGCGGGAGCTCCTACAATGAGCAGTTCTTC. It is translated as CASSFLGSGSSYNEQFF.

This sequence joins TRBV1 and TRBJ1-1; TRBD1, the D gene given by the table, was not confirmed from the DNA. TRBV1 is flagged as a pseudogene. This CDR3 spans 15 amino acids. CDR3 sequence reads: CTRTGTGAMNTEAFF. The DNA of the CDR3 is TGCACCAGGACCGGGACAGGGGCGATGAACACTGAAGCTTTCTTT.

The rearrangement uses TRBV5-1 and TRBJ2-1; D is perhaps TRBD1 (6 bases). CDR1 is SGHRS, CDR2 YFSETQ, per germline. The germline V and J ends were trimmed by 0 bases and 7 bases, with 14 bases remaining between them. This CDR3 has 15 residues. CDR3 sequence reads: CASSLEQGVSNEQFF. In DNA form, the CDR3 reads TGCGCCAGCAGCTTGGAACAGGGAGTTTCGAATGAGCAGTTCTTC.